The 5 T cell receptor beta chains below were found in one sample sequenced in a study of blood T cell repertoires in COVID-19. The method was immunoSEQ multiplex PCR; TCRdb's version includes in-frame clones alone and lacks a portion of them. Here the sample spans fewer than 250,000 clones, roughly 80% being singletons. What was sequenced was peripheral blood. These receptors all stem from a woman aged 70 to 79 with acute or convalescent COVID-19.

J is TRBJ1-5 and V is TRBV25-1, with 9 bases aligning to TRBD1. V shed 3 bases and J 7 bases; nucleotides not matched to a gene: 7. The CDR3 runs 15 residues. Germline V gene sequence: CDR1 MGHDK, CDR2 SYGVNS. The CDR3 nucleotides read TGTGCCAGCAGTGACGGGACAGGGTGGGGACAGCCCCAGCATTTT. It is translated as CASSDGTGWGQPQHF.

In DNA, the CDR3 is TGTGCCAGCAGCTTAGTGCTAGGTCTTGGCACTGAAGCTTTCTTT. Translated, it gives CASSLVLGLGTEAFF. The genes are TRBV11-1 and TRBJ1-1; D is undetermined. V lost 1 base to trimming and J lost 4 bases, with 13 bases between them. Germline assignment: CDR1 SGHAT and CDR2 FQDESV (reference sequence). This CDR3 has 15 residues.

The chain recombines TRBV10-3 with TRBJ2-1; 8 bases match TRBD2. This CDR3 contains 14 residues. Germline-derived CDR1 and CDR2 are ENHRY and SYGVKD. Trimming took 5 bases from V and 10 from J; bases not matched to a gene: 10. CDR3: CAISPAGAREEQFF. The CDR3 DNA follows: TGTGCCATCAGTCCAGCGGGGGCCCGTGAGGAGCAGTTCTTC.

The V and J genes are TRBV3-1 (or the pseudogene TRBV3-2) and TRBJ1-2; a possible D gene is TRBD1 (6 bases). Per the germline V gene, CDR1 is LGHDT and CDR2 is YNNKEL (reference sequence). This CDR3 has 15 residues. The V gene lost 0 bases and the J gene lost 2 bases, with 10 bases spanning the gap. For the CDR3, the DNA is TGTGCCAGCAGCCAAGAGTACACAGGGAACTATGGCTACACCTTC. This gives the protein CASSQEYTGNYGYTF.

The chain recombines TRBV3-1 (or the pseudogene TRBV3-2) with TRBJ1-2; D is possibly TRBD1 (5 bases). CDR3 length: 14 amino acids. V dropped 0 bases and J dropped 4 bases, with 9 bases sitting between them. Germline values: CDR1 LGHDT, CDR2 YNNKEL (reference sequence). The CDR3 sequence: CASSQDARVYGYTF. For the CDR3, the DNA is TGTGCCAGCAGCCAAGATGCCAGGGTCTATGGCTACACCTTC.